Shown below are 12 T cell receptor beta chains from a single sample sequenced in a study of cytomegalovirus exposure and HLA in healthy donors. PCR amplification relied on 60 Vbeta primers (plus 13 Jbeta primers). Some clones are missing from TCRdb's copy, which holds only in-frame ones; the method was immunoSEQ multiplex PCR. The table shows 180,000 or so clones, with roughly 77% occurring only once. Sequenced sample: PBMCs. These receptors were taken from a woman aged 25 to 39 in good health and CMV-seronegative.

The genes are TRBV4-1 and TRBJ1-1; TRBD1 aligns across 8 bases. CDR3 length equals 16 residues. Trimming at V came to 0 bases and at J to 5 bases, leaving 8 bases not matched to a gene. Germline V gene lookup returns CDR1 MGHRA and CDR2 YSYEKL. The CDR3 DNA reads TGCGCCAGCAGCCAAGATCCATGGACAGGGATGACTGAAGCTTTCTTT. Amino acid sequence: CASSQDPWTGMTEAFF.

The CDR3 is CASSTKASDNEQFF. CDR3 nucleotide sequence: TGCGCCAGCAGCACGAAGGCGAGCGACAATGAGCAGTTCTTC. The chain recombines TRBV5-1 with TRBJ2-1; no firm D call. This CDR3 spans 14 amino acids. The V and J ends lost 4 bases and 5 bases respectively, with 13 bases between them. CDR1 SGHRS and CDR2 YFSETQ come from the germline V gene. Filled out from reference TRBV5-1 and TRBJ2-1, the complete variable domain reads KAGVTQTPRYLIKTRGQQVTLSCSPISGHRSVSWYQQTPGQGLQFLFEYFSETQRNKGNFPGRFSGRQFSNSRSEMNVSTLELGDSALYLCASSTKASDNEQFFGPGTRLTVL.

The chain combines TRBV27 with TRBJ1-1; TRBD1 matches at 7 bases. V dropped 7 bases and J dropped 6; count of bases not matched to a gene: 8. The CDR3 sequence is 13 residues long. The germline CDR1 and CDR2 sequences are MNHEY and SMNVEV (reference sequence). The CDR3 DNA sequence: TGTGCCAGCAAACAGGGGCCCATGGCTGAAGCTTTCTTT. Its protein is CASKQGPMAEAFF.

CDR3 loop: CASSPYRNLKDTEAFF. The CDR3 DNA reads as TGCGCCAGCAGCCCATACAGGAATTTAAAGGATACTGAAGCTTTCTTT. The chain recombines TRBV5-1 with TRBJ1-1; the D gene is possibly TRBD1 (5 bases). The CDR3 runs to 16 residues. V was shortened by 4 bases and J by 5 bases, with 21 bases between the two germline ends. Germline V gene sequence: CDR1 SGHRS, CDR2 YFSETQ.

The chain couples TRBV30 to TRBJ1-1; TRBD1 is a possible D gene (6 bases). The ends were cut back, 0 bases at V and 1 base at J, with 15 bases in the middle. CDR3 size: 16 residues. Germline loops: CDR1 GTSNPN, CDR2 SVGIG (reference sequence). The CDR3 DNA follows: TGTGCCTGGAGTGTACTGGGGGCGCGTACGAACACTGAAGCTTTCTTT. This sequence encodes CAWSVLGARTNTEAFF.

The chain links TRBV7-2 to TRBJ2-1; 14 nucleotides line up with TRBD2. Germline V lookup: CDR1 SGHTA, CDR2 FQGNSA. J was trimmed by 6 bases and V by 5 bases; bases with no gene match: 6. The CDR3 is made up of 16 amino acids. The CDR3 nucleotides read TGTGCCAGCAGCATGACTAGCGGGGGGGCCGCCAATGAGCAGTTCTTC. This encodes CASSMTSGGAANEQFF.

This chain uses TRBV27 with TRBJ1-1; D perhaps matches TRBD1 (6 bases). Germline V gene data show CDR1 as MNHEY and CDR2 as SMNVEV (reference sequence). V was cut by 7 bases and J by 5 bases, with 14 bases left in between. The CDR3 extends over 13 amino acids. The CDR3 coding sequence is TGTGCCAGCACCCTACAGGGCAAGACTGAAGCTTTCTTT. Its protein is CASTLQGKTEAFF.

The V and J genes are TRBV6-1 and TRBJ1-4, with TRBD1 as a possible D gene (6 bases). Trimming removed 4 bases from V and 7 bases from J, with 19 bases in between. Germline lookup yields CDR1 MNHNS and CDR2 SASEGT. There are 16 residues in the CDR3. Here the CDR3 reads CASSGIQGGLGEKLFF. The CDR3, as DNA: TGTGCCAGCAGTGGGATACAGGGCGGGTTGGGTGAAAAACTGTTTTTT.

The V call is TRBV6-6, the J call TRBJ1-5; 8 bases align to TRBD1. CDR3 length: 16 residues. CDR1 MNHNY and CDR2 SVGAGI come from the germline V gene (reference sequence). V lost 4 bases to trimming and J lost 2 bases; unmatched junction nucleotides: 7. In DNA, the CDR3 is TGTGCCAGCAGTTCCACAGGGGGTCTAGGCAATCAGCCCCAGCATTTT. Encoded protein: CASSSTGGLGNQPQHF.

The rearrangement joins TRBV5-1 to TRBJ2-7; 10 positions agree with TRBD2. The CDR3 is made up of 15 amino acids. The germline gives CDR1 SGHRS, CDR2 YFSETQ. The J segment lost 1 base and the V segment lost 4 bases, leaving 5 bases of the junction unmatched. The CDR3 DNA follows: TGCGCCAGCAGCCTTAGCGGGGGGCCGTCCTACGAGCAGTACTTC. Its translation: CASSLSGGPSYEQYF.

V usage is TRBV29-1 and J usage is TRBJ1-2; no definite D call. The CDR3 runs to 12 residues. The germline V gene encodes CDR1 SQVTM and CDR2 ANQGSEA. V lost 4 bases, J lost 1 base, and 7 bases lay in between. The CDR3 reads CSVGSVNYGYTF. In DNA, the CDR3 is TGCAGCGTTGGTTCCGTTAACTATGGCTACACCTTC.

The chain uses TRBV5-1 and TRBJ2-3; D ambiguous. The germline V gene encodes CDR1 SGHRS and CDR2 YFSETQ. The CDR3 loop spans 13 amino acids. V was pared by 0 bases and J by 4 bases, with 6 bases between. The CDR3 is CASSLASPDTQYF. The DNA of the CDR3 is TGCGCCAGCAGCTTGGCCAGTCCAGATACGCAGTATTTT.